These 22 T cell receptor beta chains originate from one sample sequenced in a study of blood T cell repertoires in COVID-19. This table comes from immunoSEQ multiplex PCR, and its TCRdb copy is limited to in-frame clones, with some not included. Here the sample spans some 180,000 clones, 80% to 85% being singletons. Sequences were obtained from peripheral blood. The receptor set was obtained from a man aged 70 or older with active or convalescent COVID-19.

CDR3 nucleotides: TGCAGCGTCCGGGACATAAACTACGAGCAGTACTTC. Translating it yields CSVRDINYEQYF. This chain uses TRBV29-1 with TRBJ2-7; the D gene is possibly TRBD1 (6 bases). This CDR3 is 12 amino acids long. Looked up from germline, CDR1 is SQVTM and CDR2 is ANQGSEA. With 6 bases removed from V and 3 bases from J, the gap between germline ends came to 12 bases.

The chain recombines TRBV19 with TRBJ2-2; weak D call: TRBD2 (6 bases). Between the trimmed V and J ends, which lost 0 bases and 6 bases, there was a span of 14 bases. The CDR3 consists of 16 residues. CDR1 LNHDA and CDR2 SQIVND come from the germline V gene (reference sequence). The CDR3 DNA follows: TGTGCCAGTAGTATAGAGGGACTCATCTCACCCGGGGAGCTGTTTTTT. This gives the protein CASSIEGLISPGELFF.

The V gene is TRBV4-3, the J gene TRBJ2-2; D is perhaps TRBD1 (6 bases). V dropped 4 bases and J dropped 1 base, with 13 bases sitting between them. Germline-derived CDR1 and CDR2 are LGHNA and YSLEER. The CDR3 sequence is 16 residues long. DNA of the CDR3: TGCGCCAGCAGCCTGATCCAGACAGGGAACACCGGGGAGCTGTTTTTT. It translates to CASSLIQTGNTGELFF.

V usage is TRBV7-9 and J usage is TRBJ1-1; possible D gene TRBD1, 5 bases. Germline CDR1 and CDR2: SEHNR and FQNEAQ (reference sequence). V lost 2 bases and J lost 0, with 10 bases in between. The length of the CDR3 is 15 residues. CDR3: CASSLPPTVNTEAFF. In DNA form, the CDR3 reads TGTGCCAGCAGCTTACCCCCGACAGTGAACACTGAAGCTTTCTTT.

This clone was seen only a few times. V gene TRBV9 combines with J gene TRBJ1-2; D might be TRBD1 (6 bases). V was shortened by 4 bases and J by 2 bases, with 9 bases between the two germline ends. The germline V gene encodes CDR1 SGDLS and CDR2 YYNGEE. The CDR3 sequence is 13 residues long. CDR3 protein: CASSTQGNYGYTF. The DNA of the CDR3 is TGTGCCAGCAGCACCCAGGGGAACTATGGCTACACCTTC.

The V call is TRBV7-6, the J call TRBJ1-3, with D possibly TRBD1 on 5 matching bases. The V and J ends lost 4 bases and 4 bases respectively, with 8 bases between them. The CDR3 extends over 13 amino acids. The germline CDR1 and CDR2 sequences are SGHVS and FNYEAQ. The DNA of the CDR3 is TGTGCCAGCAGCTCGGGACTCGGAAACACCATATATTTT. It translates to CASSSGLGNTIYF.

The chain combines TRBV19 with TRBJ1-2; a possible D gene is TRBD1 (5 bases). The CDR3 extends over 16 amino acids. V lost 1 base, J lost 8 bases, and 20 bases lay in between. Germline-derived CDR1 and CDR2 are LNHDA and SQIVND (reference sequence). The CDR3 loop reads CASSIAGGTTGYGYTF. Here the CDR3 DNA reads TGTGCCAGTAGTATAGCGGGGGGGACGACGGGTTACGGCTACACCTTC.

The V and J genes are TRBV3-1 (or the pseudogene TRBV3-2) and TRBJ2-1; the match to TRBD1 covers 9 bases. The CDR3 totals 18 residues. Unmatched junction bases numbered 15, after V lost 5 bases and J lost 4 bases. Looked up from germline, CDR1 is LGHDT and CDR2 is YNNKEL (reference sequence). CDR3 protein: CASSTRRTTGGWYNEQFF. Written as DNA, the CDR3 is TGTGCCAGCAGCACACGCCGCACGACAGGGGGATGGTACAATGAGCAGTTCTTC.

The J gene is TRBJ2-1, the V gene TRBV7-9; a weak D match, TRBD1 (6 bases). V lost 6 bases to trimming and J lost 6 bases, with 24 bases between them. Germline CDR1 SEHNR, CDR2 FQNEAQ (reference sequence). The CDR3 runs 17 residues. The CDR3: CASSYPPGHNQFNEQFF. The CDR3 nucleotides are TGTGCCAGCAGTTATCCCCCGGGACACAATCAGTTCAATGAGCAGTTCTTC. Complete variable domain (other parts from reference TRBV7-9 and TRBJ2-1): DTGVSQNPRHKITKRGQNVTFRCDPISEHNRLYWYRQTLGQGPEFLTYFQNEAQLEKSRLLSDRFSAERPKGSFSTLEIQRTEQGDSAMYLCASSYPPGHNQFNEQFFGPGTRLTVL.

The gene calls are TRBV27 and TRBJ2-1; 15 positions match TRBD2. Germline trimming cut 4 bases from V and 6 bases from J; bases unmatched to any gene: 7. The CDR3 contains 17 residues. CDR1 is MNHEY, CDR2 SMNVEV, per germline (reference sequence). The CDR3 region has the DNA TGTGCCAGCAGTTCGGGACTAGCGGGAGGCACGATCAATGAGCAGTTCTTC. Translating gives CASSSGLAGGTINEQFF.

On this clone itself: This same CDR3 is encoded by further DNA sequences in the sample. The J gene is TRBJ1-2, the V gene TRBV5-1, with 8 bases lining up with TRBD1. V lost 4 bases to trimming and J lost 3 bases; unmatched junction nucleotides: 2. The CDR3 is made up of 13 amino acids. Germline V gene data show CDR1 as SGHRS and CDR2 as YFSETQ. CDR3 DNA: TGCGCCAGCAGCCAACAGGGGGACTATGGCTACACCTTC. Translating it yields CASSQQGDYGYTF.

The chain is built from TRBV11-3 and TRBJ1-4; maybe TRBD1 (6 bases). V lost 0 bases, J lost 7 bases, and 18 bases lay in between. CDR1 and CDR2 (germline): SGHNT, YENEEA. CDR3 length: 17 residues. The CDR3 bases are TGTGCCAGCAGCTTAGAAGGGGGAGGGACGATAAGTGAAAAACTGTTTTTT. Encoded protein: CASSLEGGGTISEKLFF.

This chain uses TRBV18 with TRBJ1-1; D is possibly TRBD1 (5 bases). The germline CDR1 and CDR2 sequences are KGHSH and LQKENI. The ends were cut back, 3 bases at V and 1 base at J, with 18 bases in the middle. The CDR3 has 17 amino acids. The CDR3 sequence: CASSPEQAAIGNTEAFF. CDR3 nucleotides: TGTGCCAGCTCACCGGAACAGGCGGCTATAGGGAACACTGAAGCTTTCTTT.

This chain connects TRBV6-2 or TRBV6-3 to TRBJ1-1; a weak D match, TRBD1 (6 bases). With 2 bases removed from V and 7 bases from J, the gap between germline ends came to 14 bases. The CDR3 spans 14 residues. Germline V gene data show CDR1 as MNHEY and CDR2 as SVGEGT. The DNA for the CDR3 is TGTGCCAGCAGTTACCAAGCGGGACACAATGAAGCTTTCTTT. Translated: CASSYQAGHNEAFF.

The V gene is TRBV5-1, the J gene TRBJ2-3, with 7 bases lining up with TRBD2. Per the germline V gene, CDR1 is SGHRS and CDR2 is YFSETQ. V shed 5 bases, J shed 2 bases, and the junction held 5 bases outside the gene matches. This CDR3 is built from 14 residues. The CDR3 sequence is CASSLADSTDTQYF. The CDR3 coding sequence is TGCGCCAGCAGTCTAGCGGATTCCACAGATACGCAGTATTTT. The full variable domain, in which reference TRBV5-1 and TRBJ2-3 provide the parts outside the CDR3, is KAGVTQTPRYLIKTRGQQVTLSCSPISGHRSVSWYQQTPGQGLQFLFEYFSETQRNKGNFPGRFSGRQFSNSRSEMNVSTLELGDSALYLCASSLADSTDTQYFGPGTRLTVL.

The chain carries TRBV14 and TRBJ2-2; TRBD1 matches at 10 bases. Germline V CDR1 and CDR2: SGHDN, FVKESK. The CDR3 loop spans 15 amino acids. J was trimmed by 6 bases and V by 7 bases; bases with no gene match: 8. As DNA, the CDR3 is TGTGCCAGCAAGGGACAGGGGAGTATCCCCGGGGAGCTGTTTTTT. It is translated as CASKGQGSIPGELFF. Based on the CDR3 plus reference TRBV14 and TRBJ2-2, the full variable domain is EAGVTQFPSHSVIEKGQTVTLRCDPISGHDNLYWYRRVMGKEIKFLLHFVKESKQDESGMPNNRFLAERTGGTYSTLKVQPAELEDSGVYFCASKGQGSIPGELFFGEGSRLTVL.

This clone occurred once. The chain carries TRBV24-1 and TRBJ2-1; 9 nucleotides agree with TRBD2. The CDR3 consists of 15 residues. The V and J ends lost 2 bases and 7 bases, in that order; junction bases with no gene match: 5. Per germline, CDR1 KGHDR and CDR2 SFDVKD. The CDR3 spells CATSDSGTSINEQFF. CDR3 sequence (DNA): TGTGCCACCAGTGATTCCGGGACTAGCATAAATGAGCAGTTCTTC.

The CDR3 DNA follows: TGTGCCAGCAGTTTCCGGGACAGGGCATCAAGTGCTGAAGCTTTCTTT. Amino acid sequence: CASSFRDRASSAEAFF. The chain has TRBV6-5 and TRBJ1-1; 9 positions match TRBD1. Germline-derived CDR1 and CDR2 are MNHEY and SVGAGI. The CDR3 loop spans 16 amino acids. The ends lost 4 bases at V and 6 bases at J; junction bases unmatched: 12.

This clone occurred a few times. The chain carries TRBV18 and TRBJ1-1; maybe TRBD1 (5 bases). The CDR3 length is 13 residues. Deletions cut 6 bases from V and 4 bases from J, with 12 bases between. Germline loops: CDR1 KGHSH, CDR2 LQKENI. The CDR3: CASSAKGPTEAFF. CDR3 DNA: TGTGCCAGCTCTGCTAAGGGGCCCACTGAAGCTTTCTTT.

J is TRBJ1-1 and V is TRBV3-1 (or the pseudogene TRBV3-2); weak D call: TRBD1 (5 bases). This CDR3 comprises 16 residues. CDR1 LGHDT and CDR2 YNNKEL come from the germline V gene (reference sequence). V lost 4 bases to trimming and J lost 1 base, with 16 bases between them. CDR3 nucleotide sequence: TGTGCCAGCAGCCCAAGCGATACAGGATGGAACACTGAAGCTTTCTTT. Its protein is CASSPSDTGWNTEAFF.

This chain uses TRBV6-6 with TRBJ1-3, with 8 nucleotides matching TRBD1. CDR3 size: 15 residues. The germline V gene has CDR1 MNHNY and CDR2 SVGAGI (reference sequence). With 0 bases clipped from V and 5 bases from J, the junction kept 3 bases outside the gene matches. The CDR3 DNA sequence: TGTGCCAGCAGTTACTCTGGACAGGGCAGAAACACCATATATTTT. The encoded protein is CASSYSGQGRNTIYF.

This clone came up once. The J gene is TRBJ1-5, the V gene TRBV19; 11 nucleotides line up with TRBD1. Germline values: CDR1 LNHDA, CDR2 SQIVND (reference sequence). The CDR3 spans 16 residues. V was pared by 3 bases and J by 3 bases, with 4 bases of the junction left unmatched. The DNA of the CDR3 is TGTGCCAGTAGTATCGGGGACAGGGGGGCCAATCAGCCCCAGCATTTT. Translated, it gives CASSIGDRGANQPQHF.